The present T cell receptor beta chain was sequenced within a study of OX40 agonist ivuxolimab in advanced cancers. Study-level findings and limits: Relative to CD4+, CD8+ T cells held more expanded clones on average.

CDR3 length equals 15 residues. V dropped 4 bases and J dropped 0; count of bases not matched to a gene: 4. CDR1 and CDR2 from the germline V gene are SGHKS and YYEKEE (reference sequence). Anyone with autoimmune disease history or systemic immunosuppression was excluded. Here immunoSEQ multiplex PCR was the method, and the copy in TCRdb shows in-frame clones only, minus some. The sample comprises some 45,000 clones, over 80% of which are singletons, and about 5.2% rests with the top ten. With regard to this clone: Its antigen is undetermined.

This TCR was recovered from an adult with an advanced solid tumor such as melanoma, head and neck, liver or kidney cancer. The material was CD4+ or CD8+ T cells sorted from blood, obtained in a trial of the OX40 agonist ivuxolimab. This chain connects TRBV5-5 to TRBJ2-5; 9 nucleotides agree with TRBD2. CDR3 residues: CASSLSGGYQETQYF. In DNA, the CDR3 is TGTGCCAGCAGCCTAAGCGGGGGGTACCAAGAGACCCAGTACTTC. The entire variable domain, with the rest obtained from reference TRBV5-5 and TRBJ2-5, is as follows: DAGVTQSPTHLIKTRGQQVTLRCSPISGHKSVSWYQQVLGQGPQFIFQYYEKEERGRGNFPDRFSARQFPNYSSELNVNALLLGDSALYLCASSLSGGYQETQYFGPGTRLLVL.